There are many counts of the clone carrying this T cell receptor (beta chain). Antigen: not known. The CDR3 loop spans 16 amino acids. The V segment lost 5 bases and the J segment 2 bases; nucleotides outside the gene matches: 11. Germline lookup yields CDR1 SGHNT and CDR2 YYREEE (reference sequence). This specimen comes from a study of early T cells in non-severe SARS-CoV-2 infection. Looking at the study overall: Sequencing used unsorted whole-blood bulk RNA, so chains lack pairing. Findings and caveats of the study: The matching step, a VDJdb search, favored anti-spike CD8 responses and missed private and CD4 specificities.

Molecules of cDNA were individually given unique molecular identifiers that were attached to them. MiXCR, run by TCRdb on the 5' RACE reads, gives a single entry per CDR3 protein. The table lists roughly 100,000 distinct CDR3 sequences, about 12% of them singletons, with 5.5% to 7% in the top ten. The J gene is TRBJ2-3, the V gene TRBV5-4, with 7 positions matching TRBD2. Sequenced material: whole blood. This sequence was found in an adult who was a healthcare worker with PCR-confirmed SARS-CoV-2 infection or an uninfected control (not recorded which). This CDR3 is CASSTGGTPFTDTQYF. The CDR3 coding sequence is TGTGCCAGCAGTACGGGAGGCACTCCCTTCACAGATACGCAGTATTTT.